This record looks at one T cell receptor (beta chain) sequence and its context. The CDR3 spans 13 residues. CDR1 SGHRS and CDR2 YFSETQ come from the germline V gene. Trimming stripped 4 bases from V and 6 bases from J, with 13 bases between. A multiplex PCR was run with 60 Vbeta primers and 13 Jbeta primers. Produced via immunoSEQ multiplex PCR; TCRdb's table is partial and in-frame only. This listing includes some 110,000 clones. This sample was taken from a study of cytomegalovirus exposure and HLA in healthy donors. This TCR came from a man younger than 45 in good health and CMV-seronegative. J is TRBJ1-1 and V is TRBV5-1; tentatively, D is TRBD1 (5 bases). Specimen: PBMCs. In DNA, the CDR3 is TGCGCCAGCAGCAGTTCCAGGGTTGCTGAAGCTTTCTTT. It encodes CASSSSRVAEAFF.